This T cell receptor (beta chain) was sequenced during a study of T cell repertoires in cytomegalovirus infection. Study-wide context: Through public TCR beta signatures, both CMV infection and matching HLA type were indicated.

TCRdb processed the reads anew with MiXCR; each CDR3 protein has one entry. This sample carries 500,000 or so distinct CDR3 sequences, 15% to 20% of them seen once, and the ten largest clones take around 25%. This clonotype showed up many times. With V trimmed by 4 bases and J by 5 bases, 8 bases remained unmatched. This CDR3 contains 16 residues. The germline CDR1 and CDR2 sequences are SGHVS and FQNEAQ. The chain couples TRBV7-8 to TRBJ2-3; the match to TRBD2 covers 11 bases. The sequenced material came from CD8+ T cells from PBMCs. This TCR was sampled from a human donor in good health (CMV status not recorded). Some clones in this sample may be carry-over from other donors' samples. The CDR3 DNA sequence: TGTGCCAGCAGCTCCTCTAGCGGGGGGATCAGAGATACGCAGTATTTT. It translates to CASSSSSGGIRDTQYF.